The TCR beta chain described here comes from a study of blood T cell repertoires in COVID-19. In the study overall: The origin of the acute and convalescent COVID-19 samples was the United States, Italy and Spain. The analysed material was cDNA or gDNA that came from T cells, B-cell-depleted T cells, or PBMCs.

V was cut by 4 bases and J by 0 bases, with 4 bases left in between. CDR1 is LGHDT and CDR2 is YNNKEL in the germline V gene (reference sequence). The CDR3 extends over 13 amino acids. Study processing details: For nucleated cells, counts were estimated from reference gene primer amplification. TCRdb keeps only in-frame clones here, not all; method: immunoSEQ multiplex PCR. V, J and clone size reflect that table, while D and trimming were determined from the DNA. In the table there are some 97,000 clones, 90% of which are singletons. Input material: peripheral blood. This chain uses TRBV3-1 (or the pseudogene TRBV3-2) with TRBJ1-5; D gene ambiguous. This receptor was taken from a man between 50 and 59 years old with acute or convalescent COVID-19. CDR3 residues: CASSLHSNQPQHF. CDR3 sequence (DNA): TGTGCCAGCAGCCTACATAGCAATCAGCCCCAGCATTTT.